The text below deals with one T cell receptor (beta chain). The data were taken from a study of shared clonotypes between healthy human individuals. In germline, CDR1 is MNHEY, CDR2 SMNVEV (reference sequence). The V and J ends lost 6 bases and 1 base, in that order; junction bases with no gene match: 6. This CDR3 has 16 residues. The table came from immunoSEQ multiplex PCR; TCRdb's copy has only in-frame clones and leaves some out. The sample has hundreds of thousands of clones; roughly 96% are singletons. Naive CD8 cells comprised CD45RO-negative, CCR7-positively selected cells, excluding terminally differentiated effector memory CD45RA+ cells.

The sequence was obtained from a woman between 25 and 40 years old in good health. The sample consisted of naive CD8+ T cells sorted from blood. The chain uses TRBV27 and TRBJ2-2; 9 nucleotides line up with TRBD1. In DNA, the CDR3 is TGTGCCAGCAGCCCTCCGGGACAGGGGAACACCGGGGAGCTGTTTTTT. It codes for CASSPPGQGNTGELFF.